Sequencing of this T cell receptor beta chain was carried out in a study of beta chain features in type 1 diabetes. General study results and limits: cDNA-based sequencing might over-represent cells highly expressing TCR. People with Type 1 diabetes carried modestly yet significantly shorter TCRB CDR3s in all four CD4+ subsets. Junctions at VDJ sites from type 1 diabetes patients had fewer insertions and more deletions. The naive, central memory and Treg TCRB repertoires of patients appeared to be more similar to one another than those of healthy donors.

Germline loops: CDR1 SGHTA, CDR2 FQGNSA. The CDR3 loop spans 16 amino acids. The ends lost 5 bases at V and 6 bases at J; junction bases unmatched: 11. The sequenced template was cDNA made from the entire isolated RNA. Assay used: immunoSEQ multiplex PCR; TCRdb lists only in-frame clones, some missing. This sample has around 710,000 clones; around 12% occur once, and the top ten carry 0.09% to 0.15%. Turning to this clone: Its antigen remains unidentified.

Via the markers CD45RO/CCR7/CD25/CD127/CD95/CD27, stem cell-like memory, regulatory, central memory and naive CD4+ cells were sorted. The sequence derives from a man under 40 with type 1 diabetes. The genes are TRBV7-2 and TRBJ2-3; 10 nucleotides match TRBD2. Sequences were obtained from naive CD4+ T cells from blood. The CDR3 is CASSPSERGGSDTQYF. CDR3 DNA: TGTGCCAGCAGCCCTTCGGAGCGGGGGGGGTCGGATACGCAGTATTTT. Supplemented by reference TRBV7-2 and TRBJ2-3, the full variable domain reads GAGVSQSPSNKVTEKGKDVELRCDPISGHTALYWYRQSLGQGLEFLIYFQGNSAPDKSGLPSDRFSAERTGGSVSTLTIQRTQQEDSAVYLCASSPSERGGSDTQYFGPGTRLTVL.